Shown below are 26 T cell receptor beta chains from a single sample sequenced in a study of T cells after yellow fever vaccination. In TCRdb, the 5' RACE reads were re-called with MiXCR into one record per CDR3 protein. The repertoire includes approximately 180,000 distinct CDR3 sequences, about 6.2% of them detected once, and nearly 3% sits in the top ten. The input for sequencing was CD4+ T cells sorted from PBMCs, taken on the day of the first yellow fever vaccination. The receptors come from a man younger than 30 who received the YFV17D yellow fever vaccine.

This clonotype was detected a few times. The V and J genes are TRBV11-2 and TRBJ1-2; D is undetermined. V was trimmed by 2 bases and J by 8 bases, leaving 15 bases between them. CDR1 is SGHAT, CDR2 FQNNGV, per germline. The CDR3 totals 14 residues. The CDR3 loop reads CASSLPSVARGYTF. In DNA form, the CDR3 reads TGTGCCAGCAGCTTACCCTCAGTGGCTAGAGGCTACACCTTC.

The sample holds a few counts of this clonotype. V and J are TRBV20-1 and TRBJ1-5; the D gene is possibly TRBD1 (6 bases). CDR3 length: 16 residues. Germline lookup yields CDR1 DFQATT and CDR2 SNEGSKA (reference sequence). V lost 0 bases, J lost 5 bases, and 17 bases lay in between. The CDR3 DNA sequence: TGCAGTGCTAGAGATCGGAACAGGGTGGGGCATCAGCCCCAGCATTTT. Translating gives CSARDRNRVGHQPQHF.

The genes are TRBV20-1 and TRBJ1-1; D is ambiguous. From germline, CDR1 is DFQATT and CDR2 SNEGSKA (reference sequence). CDR3 length equals 13 residues. Between the trimmed V and J ends, which lost 6 bases and 6 bases, there was a span of 17 bases. The DNA of the CDR3 is TGCAGTGCCCCCCTCGGGAATGGGGCTGAAGCTTTCTTT. It specifies CSAPLGNGAEAFF.

This clonotype has at least ten counts. The genes are TRBV28 and TRBJ2-7, with D perhaps assigned TRBD1 or TRBD2 (5 bases each). The CDR3 spans 13 residues. Germline V gene sequence: CDR1 MDHEN, CDR2 SYDVKM. V gave up 6 bases and J gave up 12 bases, with 21 bases separating them. The CDR3 coding sequence is TGTGCCAGCAGCCTTACCGGGGACCCCGGGCGGTACGTC. Residues: CASSLTGDPGRYV.

This clonotype came up a few times. J is TRBJ1-2 and V is TRBV20-1, with 10 bases identical to TRBD1. V shed 5 bases, J shed 8 bases, and the junction held 8 bases outside the gene matches. Looked up from germline, CDR1 is DFQATT and CDR2 is SNEGSKA (reference sequence). The CDR3 consists of 13 residues. CDR3: CSAPPGQGNGYTF. The CDR3 nucleotides are TGCAGTGCTCCGCCGGGACAGGGGAACGGCTACACCTTC.

This clonotype was recorded many times. The CDR3 DNA follows: TGTGCCAGCAGCTTTGGGGGGCCCCCGCCCCAGCATTTT. Translated: CASSFGGPPPQHF. The chain combines TRBV7-9 with TRBJ1-5, with D possibly matching TRBD1 (6 bases). The CDR3 spans 13 residues. The germline V and J ends were trimmed by 3 bases and 9 bases, with 12 bases remaining between them. Germline values: CDR1 SEHNR, CDR2 FQNEAQ (reference sequence).

This clonotype was detected a few times. This chain connects TRBV7-2 to TRBJ2-5; weak D call: TRBD2 (5 bases). This CDR3 contains 14 residues. The V gene lost 4 bases and the J gene lost 7 bases, with 16 bases spanning the gap. Germline V gives CDR1 SGHTA, CDR2 FQGNSA. CDR3 region: CASSSLRGKGTQYF. The DNA of the CDR3 is TGTGCCAGCAGCTCCCTTCGGGGAAAGGGGACCCAGTACTTC. Looking up the rest from reference TRBV7-2 and TRBJ2-5 gives the full variable domain: GAGVSQSPSNKVTEKGKDVELRCDPISGHTALYWYRQSLGQGLEFLIYFQGNSAPDKSGLPSDRFSAERTGGSVSTLTIQRTQQEDSAVYLCASSSLRGKGTQYFGPGTRLLVL.

This clonotype came up once. This may be a read error, as it is one base from a much larger clone. V usage is TRBV11-2 and J usage is TRBJ2-1, with D unclear. CDR1 SGHAT and CDR2 FQNNGV come from the germline V gene. V gave up 0 bases and J gave up 9 bases, with 12 bases separating them. The CDR3 sequence is 14 residues long. The CDR3 region has the DNA TGTGCCAGCAGCTTAGATCGGTTAGCTCTTGAGCAGTTCTTC. Translated, it gives CASSLDRLALEQFF.

Ten or more counts support this clonotype. The J gene is TRBJ1-1, the V gene TRBV12-3 or TRBV12-4; D remains ambiguous. V gave up 6 bases and J gave up 4 bases, with 12 bases separating them. This CDR3 comprises 13 residues. The CDR3 DNA is TGTGCCAGCAGCCGTGGGTGGGGCACTGAAGCTTTCTTT. As protein: CASSRGWGTEAFF.

This sequence joins TRBV10-3 and TRBJ2-3; no definite D call. Per germline, CDR1 ENHRY and CDR2 SYGVKD. The CDR3 covers 12 residues. V was pared by 0 bases and J by 8 bases, with 6 bases between. CDR3 nucleotide sequence: TGTGCCATCAGTGAGTCCAGTGCTACGCAGTATTTT. This encodes CAISESSATQYF.

This clonotype was seen a handful of times. The chain carries TRBV18 and TRBJ2-5, with D perhaps given as TRBD1 or TRBD2 (6 bases each). The CDR3 contains 16 residues. The V end was cut by 0 bases, the J end by 1 base, with 12 bases between. Germline assignment: CDR1 KGHSH and CDR2 LQKENI. As DNA, the CDR3 is TGTGCCAGCTCACCACCGAGGGGGGATCTCCAAGAGACCCAGTACTTC. Amino acids: CASSPPRGDLQETQYF.

This clonotype was seen more than once but under ten times. The V gene is TRBV15, the J gene TRBJ1-5; the D is unclear. Germline V gene lookup returns CDR1 LNHNV and CDR2 YYDKDF (reference sequence). V shed 1 base and J shed 3 bases, with 10 bases lying between them. This CDR3 region has 15 residues. As DNA, the CDR3 is TGTGCCACCAGCAGAGGGGGAGGGCCCAATCAGCCCCAGCATTTT. It encodes CATSRGGGPNQPQHF.

This clonotype showed up just a few times. This rearrangement joins TRBV2 to TRBJ1-1; D not resolved. Germline V gives CDR1 SNHLY, CDR2 FYNNEI. The CDR3 length is 14 residues. The V and J ends lost 2 bases and 1 base respectively, with 8 bases between them. CDR3 bases: TGTGCCAGCAGTGAACAGCTAAGGAACACTGAAGCTTTCTTT. It yields the protein CASSEQLRNTEAFF.

This clonotype was seen a handful of times. The chain has TRBV7-6 and TRBJ1-3, with TRBD1 matching 8 bases. Germline CDR1 SGHVS, CDR2 FNYEAQ. V gave up 1 base and J gave up 2 bases; unmatched junction bases: 7. The CDR3 contains 17 residues. Written as DNA, the CDR3 is TGTGCCAGCAGCTTAGAATCAGGGGGCTATACTGGAAACACCATATATTTT. Translating gives CASSLESGGYTGNTIYF.

This clonotype was counted only a few times. The chain links TRBV15 to TRBJ1-5; no definite D call. Trimming pared 2 bases from V and 4 bases from J, leaving 6 bases between. Germline V lookup: CDR1 LNHNV, CDR2 YYDKDF (reference sequence). CDR3 length: 13 amino acids. The CDR3: CATSRSKNQPQHF. The CDR3 DNA is TGTGCCACCAGCAGAAGTAAGAATCAGCCCCAGCATTTT.

J is TRBJ1-4 and V is TRBV19; D call uncertain. There are 14 residues in the CDR3. Trimming took off 2 bases at V and 3 bases at J, with 7 bases between the two ends. Looked up from germline, CDR1 is LNHDA and CDR2 is SQIVND (reference sequence). The CDR3 DNA is TGTGCCAGTAGTATACGTGGGTCTAATGAAAAACTGTTTTTT. Protein: CASSIRGSNEKLFF.

This clonotype was recorded many times. The rearrangement joins TRBV9 to TRBJ1-6; no definite D call. The CDR3 is 14 residues long. CDR1 and CDR2 from the germline V gene are SGDLS and YYNGEE. V was clipped by 0 bases and J by 4 bases, with 5 bases between them. CDR3 loop: CASSVVSYNSPLHF. The CDR3, as DNA: TGTGCCAGCAGCGTAGTTTCATATAATTCACCCCTCCACTTT.

This clonotype was found many times. The rearrangement links TRBV5-1 to TRBJ2-3; D tentatively fits TRBD1 or TRBD2 (5 bases each). From germline, CDR1 is SGHRS and CDR2 YFSETQ. CDR3 length: 12 residues. V was pared by 10 bases and J by 4 bases, with 13 bases between. The CDR3 region has the DNA TGCGCCTCACTGGGGGACCCAGATACGCAGTATTTT. Its protein product is CASLGDPDTQYF. Filled out from reference TRBV5-1 and TRBJ2-3, the complete variable domain reads KAGVTQTPRYLIKTRGQQVTLSCSPISGHRSVSWYQQTPGQGLQFLFEYFSETQRNKGNFPGRFSGRQFSNSRSEMNVSTLELGDSALYLCASLGDPDTQYFGPGTRLTVL.

A remark on this clonotype: A clone one base away is much larger, so this may be a read error. This chain links TRBV11-2 with TRBJ2-5; D could derive from TRBD1 or TRBD2 (6 bases each). This CDR3 contains 16 residues. Germline V lookup: CDR1 SGHAT, CDR2 FQNNGV. CDR3 region: CVSSLTGGQPWETQYF. The DNA for the CDR3 is TGTGTCAGCAGCTTAACCGGGGGCCAACCCTGGGAGACCCAGTACTTC. Full variable domain (missing parts from reference TRBV11-2 and TRBJ2-5): EAGVAQSPRYKIIEKRQSVAFWCNPISGHATLYWYQQILGQGPKLLIQFQNNGVVDDSQLPKDRFSAERLKGVDSTLKIQPAKLEDSAVYLCVSSLTGGQPWETQYFGPGTRLLVL.

In its sample, this clonotype was seen many times. This sequence joins TRBV4-3 and TRBJ2-1; the match to TRBD2 covers 11 bases. V shed 4 bases and J 2 bases; nucleotides not matched to a gene: 7. The CDR3 runs to 17 residues. Germline V CDR1 and CDR2: LGHNA, YSLEER. The CDR3 protein is CASSPGTSGATYNEQFF. The CDR3 DNA is TGCGCCAGCAGCCCCGGGACTAGCGGAGCAACCTACAATGAGCAGTTCTTC.

The chain is built from TRBV7-8 and TRBJ1-2; D may be TRBD1 (6 bases). V gave up 2 bases and J gave up 3 bases, with 10 bases separating them. CDR3 length: 14 residues. In germline, CDR1 is SGHVS, CDR2 FQNEAQ. The CDR3 sequence: CASSLTGSDYGYTF. CDR3 coding DNA: TGTGCCAGCAGCTTAACAGGGTCTGACTATGGCTACACCTTC.

The sample holds many counts of this clonotype. This chain links TRBV5-4 with TRBJ1-2, with D possibly TRBD1 on 5 matching bases. This CDR3 contains 14 residues. The V gene's germline CDR1 is SGHNT and CDR2 YYREEE (reference sequence). V was pared by 4 bases and J by 2 bases, with 12 bases between. The CDR3 sequence is CASSPGGDNYGYTF. The CDR3 DNA reads TGTGCCAGCAGCCCCGGAGGGGACAACTATGGCTACACCTTC.

This clonotype was counted a few times. The V gene is TRBV7-9, the J gene TRBJ2-2; 7 bases fit TRBD2. CDR1 SEHNR and CDR2 FQNEAQ come from the germline V gene (reference sequence). The length of the CDR3 is 15 residues. The trim removed 5 bases at V and 4 bases at J, leaving 7 bases unmatched. CDR3 DNA: TGTGCCAGCAGCCCCGGGGGGTTGAGCACCGGGGAGCTGTTTTTT. The encoded protein is CASSPGGLSTGELFF.

The V gene is TRBV7-9, the J gene TRBJ2-5, with D hard to call. CDR1 SEHNR and CDR2 FQNEAQ come from the germline V gene (reference sequence). The CDR3 sequence is 14 residues long. The V gene lost 0 bases and the J gene lost 3 bases, with 8 bases spanning the gap. The CDR3 DNA reads as TGTGCCAGCAGCTTAGCAAGTCTGGAAGAGACCCAGTACTTC. It yields the protein CASSLASLEETQYF.

This clonotype was detected only a few times. This chain joins TRBV12-3 or TRBV12-4 and TRBJ1-1; a weak D match, TRBD1 (6 bases). Trimming cost V 7 bases and J 5 bases, with 17 bases left between them. The CDR3 loop spans 14 amino acids. CDR3 DNA: TGTGCCAGCACCTACGGACAGTTTAAAACTGAAGCTTTCTTT. Translation: CASTYGQFKTEAFF.

This clonotype occurred many times. The chain is built from TRBV27 and TRBJ2-3; D unclear. The CDR3 length is 16 residues. Germline V gene data show CDR1 as MNHEY and CDR2 as SMNVEV (reference sequence). The germline V and J ends were trimmed by 2 bases and 0 bases, with 12 bases remaining between them. CDR3 region: CASSLLGGTSTDTQYF. The CDR3 DNA is TGTGCCAGCAGTTTACTAGGCGGAACTAGCACAGATACGCAGTATTTT.